These 21 T cell receptor beta chains were sequenced from one sample in a study of blood T cell repertoires in COVID-19. Sequenced by immunoSEQ multiplex PCR; TCRdb stores in-frame clones only, minus some. Of fewer than 350,000 clones in the sample, around 90% were seen once. The sample consisted of peripheral blood. Every receptor here comes from a man between 18 and 35 years old with active or convalescent COVID-19.

The rearrangement uses TRBV9 and TRBJ2-3; the match to TRBD1 covers 7 bases. This CDR3 region has 16 residues. The J segment lost 2 bases and the V segment lost 2 bases, leaving 8 bases of the junction unmatched. Germline V gives CDR1 SGDLS, CDR2 YYNGEE. DNA of the CDR3: TGTGCCAGCAGCGTGCGAGGGGGCGATCCCACAGATACGCAGTATTTT. Its translation: CASSVRGGDPTDTQYF.

This chain uses TRBV6-5 with TRBJ2-6; D uncertain. Trimming shortened V by 4 bases and J by 0 bases, and 10 bases separated the two germline ends. Germline V gene lookup returns CDR1 MNHEY and CDR2 SVGAGI. This CDR3 is 16 amino acids long. CDR3 loop: CASSFSSASGANVLTF. DNA for the CDR3: TGTGCCAGCAGTTTTTCCAGTGCCTCTGGGGCCAACGTCCTGACTTTC.

CDR3: CASSASLGTSGGKDGETQYF. The CDR3 bases are TGTGCCAGCAGTGCATCCTTAGGGACTAGCGGGGGGAAAGATGGAGAGACCCAGTACTTC. V gene TRBV2 combines with J gene TRBJ2-5; 15 bases fit TRBD2. This CDR3 region has 20 residues. The V gene's germline CDR1 is SNHLY and CDR2 FYNNEI. The V segment lost 4 bases and the J segment 4 bases; nucleotides outside the gene matches: 16.

This rearrangement joins TRBV2 to TRBJ1-2; 8 nucleotides agree with TRBD1. After removal of 6 bases from V and 6 bases from J, the junction contained 6 bases not matched to a gene. Germline V gene lookup returns CDR1 SNHLY and CDR2 FYNNEI. The CDR3 sequence is 13 residues long. The CDR3 coding sequence is TGTGCCAGCAGCAGACAGGGGAAGGATGGCTACACCTTC. Translated: CASSRQGKDGYTF.

The genes are TRBV10-2 and TRBJ2-7; D gene ambiguous. Germline-derived CDR1 and CDR2 are WSHSY and SAAADI. This CDR3 is 13 amino acids long. V lost 0 bases and J 3 bases, leaving 6 bases between the germline ends. The CDR3 DNA follows: TGCGCCAGCAGTGAGTCATTCCACTACGAGCAGTACTTC. Encoded protein: CASSESFHYEQYF.

This clone has a handful of counts. The chain employs TRBV7-9 and TRBJ2-1; 7 positions agree with TRBD2. CDR3 length equals 16 residues. The V and J ends lost 5 bases and 0 bases, in that order; junction bases with no gene match: 7. CDR1 is SEHNR, CDR2 FQNEAQ, per germline (reference sequence). The CDR3 DNA is TGTGCCAGCAGCCCTGTGGGCGGGGGCTCCTACAATGAGCAGTTCTTC. Translation gives CASSPVGGGSYNEQFF. Drawing the rest from reference TRBV7-9 and TRBJ2-1, the complete variable domain is DTGVSQNPRHKITKRGQNVTFRCDPISEHNRLYWYRQTLGQGPEFLTYFQNEAQLEKSRLLSDRFSAERPKGSFSTLEIQRTEQGDSAMYLCASSPVGGGSYNEQFFGPGTRLTVL.

This clone has only one observation. Other DNA sequences from this sample encode an identical CDR3 as well. The chain combines TRBV6-1 with TRBJ1-5; D call uncertain. The length of the CDR3 is 13 residues. The germline CDR1 and CDR2 sequences are MNHNS and SASEGT. V was pared by 3 bases and J by 2 bases, with 5 bases between. CDR3 amino acids: CASSEPGNQPQHF. In nucleotides, the CDR3 is TGTGCCAGCAGTGAGCCAGGCAATCAGCCCCAGCATTTT.

The chain employs TRBV5-6 and TRBJ1-1; tentative D call: TRBD1 (6 bases). Trimming shortened V by 4 bases and J by 3 bases, and 16 bases separated the two germline ends. Germline CDR1 SGHDT, CDR2 YYEEEE. This CDR3 has 15 residues. DNA of the CDR3: TGTGCCAGCAGCCCCGAGACAGGTCTAGACACTGAAGCTTTCTTT. Translation gives CASSPETGLDTEAFF.

To note about this clone: The sample has other DNA sequences that encode this CDR3 too. The J gene is TRBJ1-3, the V gene TRBV5-6; D is unresolved. Germline values: CDR1 SGHDT, CDR2 YYEEEE. The CDR3 runs 15 residues. V lost 0 bases and J lost 0, with 7 bases in between. As DNA, the CDR3 is TGTGCCAGCAGCTTGGGGAGCTACTCTGGAAACACCATATATTTT. Its protein product is CASSLGSYSGNTIYF.

The chain employs TRBV9 and TRBJ2-2; 9 bases match TRBD2. With 4 bases clipped from V and 7 bases from J, the junction kept 17 bases outside the gene matches. CDR1 and CDR2 from the germline V gene are SGDLS and YYNGEE. This CDR3 is built from 18 residues. The CDR3: CASSPFRVLAGSGGELFF. DNA of the CDR3: TGTGCCAGCAGCCCGTTTAGGGTGCTAGCGGGGTCCGGCGGGGAGCTGTTTTTT.

The CDR3 region is CASSHPTGYNEQFF. CDR3 bases: TGCGCCAGCAGCCATCCCACGGGCTACAATGAGCAGTTCTTC. This rearrangement joins TRBV4-1 to TRBJ2-1; the D is unclear. Germline CDR1 and CDR2: MGHRA and YSYEKL. V lost 3 bases, J lost 3 bases, and 9 bases lay in between. The length of the CDR3 is 14 residues.

The chain carries TRBV10-3 and TRBJ1-5; D not certain. Deletions cut 2 bases from V and 4 bases from J, with 12 bases between. The CDR3 has 15 amino acids. The germline CDR1 and CDR2 sequences are ENHRY and SYGVKD. CDR3 nucleotide sequence: TGTGCCATCAGTGAGGTTGTGGGCGGGAATCAGCCCCAGCATTTT. Translating it yields CAISEVVGGNQPQHF.

V is TRBV5-5 and J is TRBJ1-3; D remains unclear. Deletions cut 3 bases from V and 0 bases from J, with 10 bases between. CDR3 size: 15 residues. CDR1 and CDR2 from the germline V gene are SGHKS and YYEKEE (reference sequence). The CDR3 protein is CASSSGLNSGNTIYF. The DNA of the CDR3 is TGTGCCAGCAGCTCCGGACTGAACTCTGGAAACACCATATATTTT.

A word on this clone: One end of the junction fails to match germline, which may point to a read error. V usage is TRBV11-2 and J usage is TRBJ1-6, with 8 bases fitting TRBD1. The CDR3 length is 14 residues. CDR1 SGHAT and CDR2 FQNNGV come from the germline V gene. CDR3 protein: CASTLGQGDSPLHF. For the CDR3, the DNA is TGTGCCAGCACCTTAGGACAGGGTGATTCACCCCTCCACTTT.

V usage is TRBV14 and J usage is TRBJ2-7; weak D call: TRBD1 (7 bases). The germline V gene encodes CDR1 SGHDN and CDR2 FVKESK. CDR3 length: 15 amino acids. V gave up 0 bases and J gave up 3 bases, with 12 bases separating them. The CDR3 DNA follows: TGTGCCAGCAGCCAAGACTGGCAGGGGGGCTACGAGCAGTACTTC. Translating gives CASSQDWQGGYEQYF.

J is TRBJ2-3 and V is TRBV27; 7 nucleotides line up with TRBD2. CDR3 size: 13 residues. Germline CDR1 is MNHEY and CDR2 is SMNVEV (reference sequence). With V trimmed by 6 bases and J by 2 bases, 2 bases remained unmatched. CDR3 coding DNA: TGTGCCAGCAGGAGCGGGAACACAGATACGCAGTATTTT. Translation gives CASRSGNTDTQYF.

CDR3 sequence: CASSLGTGEIYGYTF. As DNA, the CDR3 is TGTGCCAGCAGCTTGGGGACAGGGGAGATCTATGGCTACACCTTC. The chain joins TRBV5-4 to TRBJ1-2; 9 bases line up with TRBD1. From germline, CDR1 is SGHNT and CDR2 YYREEE (reference sequence). The junction had 4 bases not matched to a gene; V was cut back by 0 bases and J by 4 bases. The CDR3 covers 15 residues.

The chain combines TRBV28 with TRBJ2-3, with D maybe TRBD2 (5 bases). V lost 0 bases, J lost 3 bases, and 10 bases lay in between. This CDR3 comprises 15 residues. Germline loops: CDR1 MDHEN, CDR2 SYDVKM. The CDR3 nucleotides are TGTGCCAGCAGTTTATGGGTTGGGGAGACAGATACGCAGTATTTT. Encoded protein: CASSLWVGETDTQYF.

The chain combines TRBV29-1 with TRBJ2-6; D gene uncertain. The CDR3 totals 15 residues. V lost 0 bases and J lost 0, with 6 bases in between. The V gene's germline CDR1 is SQVTM and CDR2 ANQGSEA. CDR3 nucleotide sequence: TGCAGCGTTGAAGATCAGGACTCTGGGGCCAACGTCCTGACTTTC. This sequence encodes CSVEDQDSGANVLTF.

V and J are TRBV5-8 and TRBJ2-1; D is unclear. Germline values: CDR1 SGHTS, CDR2 YDEGEE. V was shortened by 1 base and J by 10 bases, with 6 bases between the two germline ends. The CDR3 length is 11 residues. CDR3 nucleotide sequence: TGTGCCAGCAGCTTGTGGCCCGAGCAGTTCTTC. It yields the protein CASSLWPEQFF.

The chain employs TRBV5-6 and TRBJ1-2; weak D call: TRBD1 (5 bases). V was trimmed by 1 base and J by 6 bases, leaving 16 bases between them. The CDR3 covers 15 residues. Germline V gene sequence: CDR1 SGHDT, CDR2 YYEEEE. The DNA of the CDR3 is TGTGCCAGCAGCTTGCTCAGGGATGGGGCCCATGGCTACACCTTC. This codes for CASSLLRDGAHGYTF.